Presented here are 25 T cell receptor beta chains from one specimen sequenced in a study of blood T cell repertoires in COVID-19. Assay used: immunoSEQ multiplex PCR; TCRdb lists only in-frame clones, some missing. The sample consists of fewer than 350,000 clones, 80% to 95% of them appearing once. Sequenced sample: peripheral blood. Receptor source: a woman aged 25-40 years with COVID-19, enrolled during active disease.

The chain's CDR3 is CASSSTRTGGYEQYF. The CDR3 DNA follows: TGCGCCAGCAGCTCAACACGGACAGGGGGATACGAGCAGTACTTC. J is TRBJ2-7 and V is TRBV5-1; 10 nucleotides align to TRBD1. The junction had 7 bases not matched to a gene; V was cut back by 3 bases and J by 4 bases. Germline values: CDR1 SGHRS, CDR2 YFSETQ. This CDR3 spans 15 amino acids.

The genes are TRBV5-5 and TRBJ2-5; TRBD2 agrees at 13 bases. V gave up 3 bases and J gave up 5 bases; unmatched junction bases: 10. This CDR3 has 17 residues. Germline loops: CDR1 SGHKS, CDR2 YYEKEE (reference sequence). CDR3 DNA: TGTGCCAGCAGCTCGAGGACTAGCGGGAGTGGATCGGAGACCCAGTACTTC. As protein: CASSSRTSGSGSETQYF.

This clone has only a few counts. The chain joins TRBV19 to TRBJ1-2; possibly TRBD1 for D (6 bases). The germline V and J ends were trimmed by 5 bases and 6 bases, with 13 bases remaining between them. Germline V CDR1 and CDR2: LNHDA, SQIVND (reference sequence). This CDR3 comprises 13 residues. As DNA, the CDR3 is TGTGCCAGTAGTTCACAGGGCGTGCATGGCTACACCTTC. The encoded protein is CASSSQGVHGYTF.

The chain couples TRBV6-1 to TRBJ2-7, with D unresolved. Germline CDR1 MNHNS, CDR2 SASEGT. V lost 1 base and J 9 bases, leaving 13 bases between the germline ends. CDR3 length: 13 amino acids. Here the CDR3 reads CASSEDSTLGQYF. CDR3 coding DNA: TGTGCCAGCAGTGAAGACAGTACCTTGGGGCAGTACTTC.

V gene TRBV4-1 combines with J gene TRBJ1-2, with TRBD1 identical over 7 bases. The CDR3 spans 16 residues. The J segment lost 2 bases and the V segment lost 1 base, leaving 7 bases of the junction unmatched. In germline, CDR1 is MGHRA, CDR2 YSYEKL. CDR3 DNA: TGCGCCAGCAGCCAAGCAGGCTTGACAGGGAACTATGGCTACACCTTC. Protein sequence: CASSQAGLTGNYGYTF.

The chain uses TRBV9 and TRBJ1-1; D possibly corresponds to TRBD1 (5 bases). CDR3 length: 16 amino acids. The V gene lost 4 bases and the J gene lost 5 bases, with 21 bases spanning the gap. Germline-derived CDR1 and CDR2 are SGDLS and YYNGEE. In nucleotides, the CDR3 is TGTGCCAGCAGCCCTGGGGGGGAGTGGGCCCGGACTGAAGCTTTCTTT. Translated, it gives CASSPGGEWARTEAFF.

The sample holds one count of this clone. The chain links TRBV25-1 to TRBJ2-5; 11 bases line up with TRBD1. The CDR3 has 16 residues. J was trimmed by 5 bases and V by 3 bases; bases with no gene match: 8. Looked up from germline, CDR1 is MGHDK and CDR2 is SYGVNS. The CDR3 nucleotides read TGTGCCAGCAGTGACTCGGGACAGGGGGGGAATGAGACCCAGTACTTC. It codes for CASSDSGQGGNETQYF.

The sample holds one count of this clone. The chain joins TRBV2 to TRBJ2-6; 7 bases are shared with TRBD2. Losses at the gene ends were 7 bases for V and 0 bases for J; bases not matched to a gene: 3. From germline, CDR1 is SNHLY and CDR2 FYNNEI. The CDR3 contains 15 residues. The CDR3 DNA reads TGTGCCAGCAAAGCGGGATACTCTGGGGCCAACGTCCTGACTTTC. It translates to CASKAGYSGANVLTF.

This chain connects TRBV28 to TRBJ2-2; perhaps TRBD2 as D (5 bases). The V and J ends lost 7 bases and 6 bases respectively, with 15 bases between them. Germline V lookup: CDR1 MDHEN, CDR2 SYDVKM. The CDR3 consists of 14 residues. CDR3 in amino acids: CASKLLDPAGELFF. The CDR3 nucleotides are TGTGCCAGCAAATTACTAGATCCGGCCGGGGAGCTGTTTTTT.

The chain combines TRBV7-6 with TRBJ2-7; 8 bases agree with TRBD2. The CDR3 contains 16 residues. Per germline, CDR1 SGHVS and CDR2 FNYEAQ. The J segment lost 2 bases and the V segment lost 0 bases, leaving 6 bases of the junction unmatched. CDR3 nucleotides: TGTGCCAGCAGCTTAGCGTTCCTAGCGGGTCCCTACGAGCAGTACTTC. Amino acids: CASSLAFLAGPYEQYF.

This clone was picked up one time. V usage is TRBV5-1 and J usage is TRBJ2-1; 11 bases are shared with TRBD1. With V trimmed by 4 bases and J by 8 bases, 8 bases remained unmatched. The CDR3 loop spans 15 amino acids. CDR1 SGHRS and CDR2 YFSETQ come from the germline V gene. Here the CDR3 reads CASSTLRTGGYEQFF. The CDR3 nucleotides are TGCGCCAGCAGCACTCTAAGGACAGGGGGCTATGAGCAGTTCTTC.

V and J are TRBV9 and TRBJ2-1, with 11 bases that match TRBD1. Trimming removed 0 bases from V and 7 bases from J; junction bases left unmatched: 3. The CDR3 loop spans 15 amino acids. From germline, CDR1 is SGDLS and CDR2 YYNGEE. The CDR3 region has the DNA TGTGCCAGCAGCGTAGGTGGACAGGGGGCTAATGAGCAGTTCTTC. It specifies CASSVGGQGANEQFF.

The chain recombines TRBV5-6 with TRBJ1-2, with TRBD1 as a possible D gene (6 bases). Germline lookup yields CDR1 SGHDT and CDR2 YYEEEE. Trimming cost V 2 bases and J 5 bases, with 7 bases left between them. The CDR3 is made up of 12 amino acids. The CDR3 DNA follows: TGTGCCAGCAGCTTCGGACAGTATGGCTACACCTTC. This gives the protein CASSFGQYGYTF.

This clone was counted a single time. The CDR3 bases are TGTGCCAGCAGTCAACAGGGGAACACTGAAGCTTTCTTT. Protein: CASSQQGNTEAFF. The chain couples TRBV7-9 to TRBJ1-1, with D maybe TRBD1 (6 bases). Germline CDR1 reads SEHNR; CDR2 reads FQNEAQ (reference sequence). V lost 6 bases and J 1 base, leaving 9 bases between the germline ends. This CDR3 has 13 amino acids.

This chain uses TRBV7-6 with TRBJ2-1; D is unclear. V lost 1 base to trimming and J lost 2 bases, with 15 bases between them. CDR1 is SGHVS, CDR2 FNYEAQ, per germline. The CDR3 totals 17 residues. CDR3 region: CASSLGASIYTYNEQFF. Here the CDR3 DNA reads TGTGCCAGCAGCTTAGGGGCTTCCATCTACACCTACAATGAGCAGTTCTTC.

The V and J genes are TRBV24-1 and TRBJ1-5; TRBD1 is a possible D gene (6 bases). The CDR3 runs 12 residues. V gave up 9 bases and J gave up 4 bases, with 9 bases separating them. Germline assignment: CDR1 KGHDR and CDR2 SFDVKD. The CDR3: CATGTGNQPQHF. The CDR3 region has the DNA TGTGCCACCGGTACAGGGAATCAGCCCCAGCATTTT.

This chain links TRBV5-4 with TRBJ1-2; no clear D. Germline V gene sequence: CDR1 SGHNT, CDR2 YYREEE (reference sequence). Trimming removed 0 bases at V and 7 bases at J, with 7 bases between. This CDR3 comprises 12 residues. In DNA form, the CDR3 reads TGTGCCAGCAGCTTGGTGGGAGGTGGCTACACCTTC. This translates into CASSLVGGGYTF.

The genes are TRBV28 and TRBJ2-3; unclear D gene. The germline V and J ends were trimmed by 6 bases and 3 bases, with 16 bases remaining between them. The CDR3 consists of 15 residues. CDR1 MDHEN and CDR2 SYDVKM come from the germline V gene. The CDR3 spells CASSPAHVLTDTQYF. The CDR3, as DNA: TGTGCCAGCAGCCCTGCCCACGTACTTACAGATACGCAGTATTTT.

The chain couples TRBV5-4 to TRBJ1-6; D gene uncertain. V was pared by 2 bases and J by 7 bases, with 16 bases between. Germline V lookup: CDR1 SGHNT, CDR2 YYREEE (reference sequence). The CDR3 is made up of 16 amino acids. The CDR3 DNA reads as TGTGCCAGCAGCTTCTCCGGACGGGATATCAATTCACCCCTCCACTTT. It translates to CASSFSGRDINSPLHF.

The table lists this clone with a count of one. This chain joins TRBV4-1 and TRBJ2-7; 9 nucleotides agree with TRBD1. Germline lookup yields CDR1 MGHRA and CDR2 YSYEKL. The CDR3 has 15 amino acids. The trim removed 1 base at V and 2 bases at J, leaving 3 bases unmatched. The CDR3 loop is CASSQGTGAAYEQYF. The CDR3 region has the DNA TGCGCCAGCAGCCAAGGGACAGGGGCTGCCTACGAGCAGTACTTC.

The CDR3 is CASSTVRERYEQFF. In nucleotides, the CDR3 is TGTGCCAGCAGTACCGTGAGGGAGAGGTATGAGCAGTTCTTC. The chain joins TRBV28 to TRBJ2-1; D is perhaps TRBD2 (5 bases). The germline V gene has CDR1 MDHEN and CDR2 SYDVKM. The CDR3 sequence is 14 residues long. Trimming removed 5 bases at V and 8 bases at J, with 16 bases between. Based on the CDR3 plus reference TRBV28 and TRBJ2-1, the full variable domain is DVKVTQSSRYLVKRTGEKVFLECVQDMDHENMFWYRQDPGLGLRLIYFSYDVKMKEKGDIPEGYSVSREKKERFSLILESASTNQTSMYLCASSTVRERYEQFFGPGTRLTVL.

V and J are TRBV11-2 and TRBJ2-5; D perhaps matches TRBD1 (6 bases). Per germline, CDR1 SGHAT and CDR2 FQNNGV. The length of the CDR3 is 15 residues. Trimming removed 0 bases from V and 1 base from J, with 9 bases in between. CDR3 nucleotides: TGTGCCAGCAGCTTAGACGGACAGACCCAAGAGACCCAGTACTTC. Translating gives CASSLDGQTQETQYF.

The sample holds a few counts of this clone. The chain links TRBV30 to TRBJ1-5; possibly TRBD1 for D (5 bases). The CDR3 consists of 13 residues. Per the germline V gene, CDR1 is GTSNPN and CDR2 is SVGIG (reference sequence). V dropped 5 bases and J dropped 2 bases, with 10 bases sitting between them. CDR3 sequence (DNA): TGTGCCTGGGCGGGGGGAGGCAATCAGCCCCAGCATTTT. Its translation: CAWAGGGNQPQHF.

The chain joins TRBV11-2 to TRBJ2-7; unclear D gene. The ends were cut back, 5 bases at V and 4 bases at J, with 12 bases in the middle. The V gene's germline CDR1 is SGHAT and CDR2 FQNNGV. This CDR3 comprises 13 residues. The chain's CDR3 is CASSPRHSYEQYF. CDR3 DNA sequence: TGTGCCAGCAGCCCAAGACACAGTTACGAGCAGTACTTC.

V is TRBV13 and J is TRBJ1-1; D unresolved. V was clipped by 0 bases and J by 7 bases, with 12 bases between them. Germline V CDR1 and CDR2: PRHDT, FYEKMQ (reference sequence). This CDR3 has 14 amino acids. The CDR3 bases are TGTGCCAGCAGCTTAGGGCCACACGATGGTGAAGCTTTCTTT. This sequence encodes CASSLGPHDGEAFF.